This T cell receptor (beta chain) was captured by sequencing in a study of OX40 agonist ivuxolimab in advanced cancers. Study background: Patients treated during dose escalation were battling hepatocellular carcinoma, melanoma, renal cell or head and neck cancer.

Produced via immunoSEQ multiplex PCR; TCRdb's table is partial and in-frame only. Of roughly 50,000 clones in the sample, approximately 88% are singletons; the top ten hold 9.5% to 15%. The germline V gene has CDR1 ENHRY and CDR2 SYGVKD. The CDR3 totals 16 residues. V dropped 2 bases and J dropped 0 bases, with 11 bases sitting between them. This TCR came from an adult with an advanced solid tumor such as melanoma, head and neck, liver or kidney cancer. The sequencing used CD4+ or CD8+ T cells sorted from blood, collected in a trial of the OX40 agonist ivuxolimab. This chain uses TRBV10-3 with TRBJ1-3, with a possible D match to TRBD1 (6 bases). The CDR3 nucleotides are TGTGCCATCAGTGAGCGGGGGGCCATCTCTGGAAACACCATATATTTT. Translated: CAISERGAISGNTIYF.